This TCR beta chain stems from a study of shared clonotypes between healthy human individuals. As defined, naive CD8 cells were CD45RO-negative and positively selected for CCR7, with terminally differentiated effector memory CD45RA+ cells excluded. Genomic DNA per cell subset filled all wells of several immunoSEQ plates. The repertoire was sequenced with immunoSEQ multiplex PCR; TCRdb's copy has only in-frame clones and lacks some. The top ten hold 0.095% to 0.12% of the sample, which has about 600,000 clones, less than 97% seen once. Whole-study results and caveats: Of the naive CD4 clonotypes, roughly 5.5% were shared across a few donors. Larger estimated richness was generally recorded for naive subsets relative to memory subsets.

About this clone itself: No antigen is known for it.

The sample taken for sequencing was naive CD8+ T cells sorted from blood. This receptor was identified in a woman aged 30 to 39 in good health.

DNA for the CDR3: TGTGCCAGCAGCACCAGACTAGCGGGAGTGAACGAGCAGTACTTC. This gives the protein CASSTRLAGVNEQYF. This chain links TRBV5-4 with TRBJ2-7; 12 positions agree with TRBD2. The germline V gene encodes CDR1 SGHNT and CDR2 YYREEE (reference sequence). With 4 bases clipped from V and 5 bases from J, the junction kept 7 bases outside the gene matches. The CDR3 is 15 amino acids.